One sample yielded the 29 T cell receptor beta chains listed below, sequenced in a study of T cells after posttransplantation cyclophosphamide. A marrow graft followed busulfan-fludarabine conditioning, with cyclophosphamide on days +3 and +4. Some clones are missing from TCRdb's copy, which holds only in-frame ones; the method was immunoSEQ multiplex PCR. Of several thousand clones in the sample, just under 75% were seen once. Sequences were derived from PBMCs, sampled 1,400 to 1,500 days after allogeneic stem cell transplant with posttransplant cyclophosphamide. The receptors were gathered from a male patient younger than 45 who received an allogeneic stem cell transplant from a related donor, was CMV-positive, and had acute GVHD only. Some T cells may be the graft donor's.

The CDR3 loop reads CASSSVGGTNTEAFF. The CDR3 region has the DNA TGTGCCAGCAGCTCAGTCGGGGGGACGAACACTGAAGCTTTCTTT. The V gene is TRBV7-2, the J gene TRBJ1-1; tentative D call: TRBD1 (5 bases). The ends were cut back, 4 bases at V and 1 base at J, with 13 bases in the middle. This CDR3 has 15 amino acids. Germline CDR1 SGHTA, CDR2 FQGNSA.

The J gene is TRBJ1-2, the V gene TRBV7-8; TRBD1 matches at 7 bases. The CDR3 covers 13 residues. Germline assignment: CDR1 SGHVS and CDR2 FQNEAQ. Trimming took 1 base from V and 4 from J; bases not matched to a gene: 0. CDR3 sequence (DNA): TGTGCCAGCAGCTTAGGACAGGGCTATGGCTACACCTTC. This sequence encodes CASSLGQGYGYTF.

Written as DNA, the CDR3 is TGCAGCACCCGGACAGATTCCCATGGCTACACCTTC. It specifies CSTRTDSHGYTF. The chain combines TRBV29-1 with TRBJ1-2, with D possibly TRBD1 on 6 matching bases. Germline V gene lookup returns CDR1 SQVTM and CDR2 ANQGSEA. This CDR3 spans 12 amino acids. Trimming stripped 8 bases from V and 6 bases from J, with 16 bases between.

This clone was seen once. The chain recombines TRBV11-2 with TRBJ2-7, with a possible D match to TRBD1 (6 bases). Deletions cut 0 bases from V and 2 bases from J, with 11 bases between. Germline CDR1 is SGHAT and CDR2 is FQNNGV. This CDR3 is 15 amino acids long. CDR3 DNA: TGTGCCAGCAGCTTAGACCCAGGGGTCCCCTACGAGCAGTACTTC. It yields the protein CASSLDPGVPYEQYF.

The chain couples TRBV13 to TRBJ2-1; TRBD2 aligns across 11 bases. The trim removed 5 bases at V and 4 bases at J, leaving 7 bases unmatched. The germline CDR1 and CDR2 sequences are PRHDT and FYEKMQ (reference sequence). The CDR3 totals 16 residues. The CDR3 sequence: CASSPPSGGPYNEQFF. The DNA of the CDR3 is TGTGCCAGCAGCCCACCTAGCGGGGGGCCTTACAATGAGCAGTTCTTC.

CDR3 sequence: CASMLGGHNEQFF. Here the CDR3 DNA reads TGTGCCAGCATGTTGGGGGGACACAATGAGCAGTTCTTC. The chain links TRBV5-8 to TRBJ2-1; D is perhaps TRBD2 (6 bases). This CDR3 region has 13 residues. Looked up from germline, CDR1 is SGHTS and CDR2 is YDEGEE. The V and J ends lost 6 bases and 5 bases respectively, with 12 bases between them. Full variable domain (remainder filled in from reference TRBV5-8 and TRBJ2-1): EAGVTQSPTHLIKTRGQQATLRCSPISGHTSVYWYQQALGLGLQFLLWYDEGEERNRGNFPPRFSGRQFPNYSSELNVNALELEDSALYLCASMLGGHNEQFFGPGTRLTVL.

The V gene is TRBV30, the J gene TRBJ1-5; D might be TRBD1 (6 bases). The CDR3 sequence is 13 residues long. CDR1 is GTSNPN and CDR2 is SVGIG in the germline V gene (reference sequence). V was shortened by 1 base and J by 5 bases, with 9 bases between the two germline ends. The CDR3 spells CAWSGGRDQPQHF. The DNA of the CDR3 is TGTGCCTGGAGTGGGGGGCGGGATCAGCCCCAGCATTTT. Full variable domain (remainder filled in from reference TRBV30 and TRBJ1-5): SQTIHQWPATLVQPVGSPLSLECTVEGTSNPNLYWYRQAAGRGLQLLFYSVGIGQISSEVPQNLSASRPQDRQFILSSKKLLLSDSGFYLCAWSGGRDQPQHFGDGTRLSIL.

V and J are TRBV23-1 and TRBJ1-5; TRBD1 matches 7 bases. TRBV23-1 is an ORF, and what it does is uncertain. V dropped 0 bases and J dropped 0; count of bases not matched to a gene: 5. The CDR3 contains 17 residues. The DNA for the CDR3 is TGCGCCAGCAGTCAATCCACAGGGGCTCCTAGCAATCAGCCCCAGCATTTT. It translates to CASSQSTGAPSNQPQHF.

J is TRBJ1-5 and V is TRBV4-3, with 8 bases that match TRBD1. V shed 6 bases, J shed 1 base, and the junction held 5 bases outside the gene matches. CDR3 length: 15 residues. Germline loops: CDR1 LGHNA, CDR2 YSLEER. The CDR3 DNA follows: TGCGCCAGCAGTCGGGGGACAGGCAGCAATCAGCCCCAGCATTTT. Encoded protein: CASSRGTGSNQPQHF.

In DNA form, the CDR3 reads TGTGCCAGCAGCTTAGGGGCACAGGGGGCAAGAGGCTACACCTTC. This sequence encodes CASSLGAQGARGYTF. V is TRBV11-2 and J is TRBJ1-2; 9 nucleotides match TRBD1. Per germline, CDR1 SGHAT and CDR2 FQNNGV. V shed 1 base, J shed 8 bases, and the junction held 8 bases outside the gene matches. This CDR3 has 15 residues.

This clone came up a few times. The gene calls are TRBV7-9 and TRBJ2-7, with D maybe TRBD2 (5 bases). CDR3 length: 12 amino acids. Trimming left V 6 bases short and J 1 base short, with 7 bases between. Germline V gene lookup returns CDR1 SEHNR and CDR2 FQNEAQ (reference sequence). The CDR3 here is CASSTSSYEQYF. The CDR3 DNA follows: TGTGCCAGCAGTACTAGTTCCTACGAGCAGTACTTC.

This sequence joins TRBV29-1 and TRBJ1-1; D gene ambiguous. CDR1 is SQVTM, CDR2 ANQGSEA, per germline. The V gene lost 6 bases and the J gene lost 5 bases, with 10 bases spanning the gap. The CDR3 spans 11 residues. CDR3 amino acids: CSVEGETEAFF. CDR3 nucleotides: TGCAGCGTCGAGGGAGAGACTGAAGCTTTCTTT.

The chain has TRBV7-2 and TRBJ1-5; TRBD1 matches at 8 bases. CDR1 and CDR2 from the germline V gene are SGHTA and FQGNSA. The CDR3 runs 17 residues. V lost 1 base to trimming and J lost 0 bases; unmatched junction nucleotides: 5. CDR3 DNA: TGTGCCAGCAGCTTAGGGACAGGGAGGGATAGCAATCAGCCCCAGCATTTT. Amino acid sequence: CASSLGTGRDSNQPQHF.

There are a few counts of this clone. V gene TRBV4-3 combines with J gene TRBJ1-5, with 7 bases that match TRBD1. V shed 4 bases and J 3 bases; nucleotides not matched to a gene: 6. This CDR3 comprises 15 residues. CDR1 and CDR2 (germline): LGHNA, YSLEER. CDR3 in amino acids: CASSREQGNNQPQHF. Here the CDR3 DNA reads TGCGCCAGCAGCCGGGAACAGGGGAACAATCAGCCCCAGCATTTT.

The chain is built from TRBV28 and TRBJ1-5, with D unresolved. Trimming removed 3 bases from V and 0 bases from J, with 6 bases in between. From germline, CDR1 is MDHEN and CDR2 SYDVKM. There are 14 residues in the CDR3. The CDR3 sequence: CASSFQISNQPQHF. The CDR3 bases are TGTGCCAGCAGTTTTCAAATTAGCAATCAGCCCCAGCATTTT.

The chain has TRBV28 and TRBJ2-3, with a possible D match to TRBD1 (5 bases). The CDR3 length is 14 residues. Trimming took 3 bases from V and 2 from J, leaving 9 bases between them. Germline V gene data show CDR1 as MDHEN and CDR2 as SYDVKM. CDR3 sequence reads: CASSFGHDTDTQYF. The CDR3 nucleotides are TGTGCCAGCAGTTTTGGACACGACACAGATACGCAGTATTTT.

The count of this clone is one. The chain employs TRBV5-6 and TRBJ2-3; 7 bases map to TRBD1. The CDR3 is 15 amino acids. Trimming at V came to 0 bases and at J to 4 bases, leaving 5 bases not matched to a gene. CDR1 is SGHDT, CDR2 YYEEEE, per germline. The CDR3 DNA reads as TGTGCCAGCAGCTTGGTTGACAGGGACGCAGATACGCAGTATTTT. Translation gives CASSLVDRDADTQYF. The whole variable domain, filled in from reference TRBV5-6 and TRBJ2-3, reads DAGVTQSPTHLIKTRGQQVTLRCSPKSGHDTVSWYQQALGQGPQFIFQYYEEEERQRGNFPDRFSGHQFPNYSSELNVNALLLGDSALYLCASSLVDRDADTQYFGPGTRLTVL.

J is TRBJ2-5 and V is TRBV11-2; 13 bases match TRBD2. The germline V gene has CDR1 SGHAT and CDR2 FQNNGV. The CDR3 covers 16 residues. The trim removed 5 bases at V and 0 bases at J, leaving 3 bases unmatched. The CDR3 is CASSAGLAGDQETQYF. The CDR3 DNA is TGTGCCAGCAGCGCCGGACTAGCGGGGGACCAAGAGACCCAGTACTTC.

V gene TRBV7-2 combines with J gene TRBJ2-5, with D uncertain. With 2 bases removed from V and 4 bases from J, the gap between germline ends came to 8 bases. Germline assignment: CDR1 SGHTA and CDR2 FQGNSA. The CDR3 is 13 amino acids. The CDR3 spells CASSLWAGETQYF. The DNA for the CDR3 is TGTGCCAGCAGCTTATGGGCAGGAGAGACCCAGTACTTC.

This clone is labeled large. In DNA, the CDR3 is TGTGCCAGCAGCCCTACAAGCGGGGGGGCCGTAAATGAGCAGTTCTTC. Protein product: CASSPTSGGAVNEQFF. This chain connects TRBV14 to TRBJ2-1, with TRBD2 matching 10 bases. Germline V CDR1 and CDR2: SGHDN, FVKESK. V dropped 4 bases and J dropped 7; count of bases not matched to a gene: 10. The CDR3 is made up of 16 amino acids.

The V gene is TRBV10-3, the J gene TRBJ2-7, with TRBD1 as a possible D gene (6 bases). This CDR3 spans 14 amino acids. Germline V gene lookup returns CDR1 ENHRY and CDR2 SYGVKD. The V gene lost 7 bases and the J gene lost 5 bases, with 18 bases spanning the gap. The CDR3 nucleotides read TGTGCCATCACCTCCGGGACAACAGGAAACGAGCAGTACTTC. Its protein is CAITSGTTGNEQYF.

The chain uses TRBV4-3 and TRBJ2-3; TRBD1 might be the D (6 bases). CDR1 and CDR2 from the germline V gene are LGHNA and YSLEER. V lost 0 bases, J lost 4 bases, and 14 bases lay in between. The CDR3 is made up of 16 amino acids. CDR3 loop: CASSQEARGSADTQYF. The CDR3 nucleotides read TGCGCCAGCAGCCAAGAAGCCAGGGGATCGGCAGATACGCAGTATTTT.

This chain connects TRBV5-1 to TRBJ1-1; no clear D gene. CDR1 is SGHRS, CDR2 YFSETQ, per germline. CDR3 size: 14 residues. V shed 0 bases and J shed 1 base, with 7 bases lying between them. CDR3 DNA: TGCGCCAGCAGCTTGGGGGCGGGGAACACTGAAGCTTTCTTT. Its translation: CASSLGAGNTEAFF.

The chain uses TRBV27 and TRBJ2-3, with TRBD1 as a possible D gene (5 bases). V gave up 4 bases and J gave up 3 bases, with 8 bases separating them. The CDR3 spans 13 residues. Germline V gives CDR1 MNHEY, CDR2 SMNVEV (reference sequence). The CDR3 DNA follows: TGTGCCAGCAGTTCGGCAGGGACAGATACGCAGTATTTT. Protein product: CASSSAGTDTQYF.

V and J are TRBV25-1 and TRBJ1-1; a weak D match, TRBD1 (5 bases). The CDR3 is 13 amino acids. V gave up 6 bases and J gave up 3 bases, with 11 bases separating them. Germline CDR1 and CDR2: MGHDK and SYGVNS. The CDR3 nucleotides are TGTGCCAGCAGCTCGCAGGGATACACTGAAGCTTTCTTT. This sequence encodes CASSSQGYTEAFF.

The chain carries TRBV4-3 and TRBJ2-2; 9 bases map to TRBD1. V lost 3 bases, J lost 5 bases, and 7 bases stayed unmatched. The CDR3 totals 16 residues. Germline loops: CDR1 LGHNA, CDR2 YSLEER. The CDR3 coding sequence is TGCGCCAGCAGCCAGATGAACAGGGGGCTAACCGGGGAGCTGTTTTTT. This codes for CASSQMNRGLTGELFF.

The rearrangement links TRBV7-2 to TRBJ2-4; TRBD2 aligns across 11 bases. This CDR3 has 16 amino acids. The V and J ends lost 5 bases and 9 bases, in that order; junction bases with no gene match: 12. Germline V gene sequence: CDR1 SGHTA, CDR2 FQGNSA. The CDR3 bases are TGTGCCAGCAGCCCCGTGGGTAGCGGGGGGGCCACCATTCAGTACTTC. Its translation: CASSPVGSGGATIQYF.

The chain links TRBV5-1 to TRBJ2-2; 10 bases line up with TRBD1. CDR3 size: 16 residues. CDR1 is SGHRS, CDR2 YFSETQ, per germline. V lost 0 bases and J lost 4; bases outside the gene matches: 3. The CDR3 DNA is TGCGCCAGCAGCTTGGGGACAGGGGGTTCCACCGGGGAGCTGTTTTTT. Residues: CASSLGTGGSTGELFF.

V and J are TRBV4-3 and TRBJ2-2; TRBD2 aligns across 10 bases. Germline V lookup: CDR1 LGHNA, CDR2 YSLEER. V shed 1 base, J shed 7 bases, and the junction held 9 bases outside the gene matches. This CDR3 spans 17 amino acids. The CDR3 spells CASSQGMRLAGVGELFF. As DNA, the CDR3 is TGCGCCAGCAGCCAAGGGATGAGGCTAGCGGGGGTCGGGGAGCTGTTTTTT.